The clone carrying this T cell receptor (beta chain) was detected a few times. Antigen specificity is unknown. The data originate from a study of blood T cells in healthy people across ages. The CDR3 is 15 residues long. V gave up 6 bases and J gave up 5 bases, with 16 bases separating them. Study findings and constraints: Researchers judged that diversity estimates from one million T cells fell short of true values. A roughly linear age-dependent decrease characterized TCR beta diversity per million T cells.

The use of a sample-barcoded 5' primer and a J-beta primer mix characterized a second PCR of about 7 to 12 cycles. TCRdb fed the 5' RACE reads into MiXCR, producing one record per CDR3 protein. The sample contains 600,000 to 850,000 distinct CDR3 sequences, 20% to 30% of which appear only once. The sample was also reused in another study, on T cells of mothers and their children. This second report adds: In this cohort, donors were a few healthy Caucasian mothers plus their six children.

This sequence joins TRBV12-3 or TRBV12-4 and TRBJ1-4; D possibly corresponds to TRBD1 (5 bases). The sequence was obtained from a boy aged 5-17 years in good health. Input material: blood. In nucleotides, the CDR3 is TGTGCCAGCAGCCCAGGAGAGGGGCTAAATGAAAAACTGTTTTTT. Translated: CASSPGEGLNEKLFF.